This T cell receptor beta chain was profiled in a study of blood T cell repertoires in COVID-19. Study as a whole: What the recovered Cohort 3 donors had was two negative PCRs, clearance, or symptom resolution. The origin of the acute and convalescent COVID-19 samples was the United States, Italy and Spain. Sources were T cells, B-cell-depleted T cells, or PBMCs; the material itself was cDNA or gDNA.

Produced via immunoSEQ multiplex PCR; TCRdb's table is partial and in-frame only. The sample lists 350,000 to 450,000 clones; 87% were seen once. Germline values: CDR1 SGHDT, CDR2 YYEEEE. V lost 3 bases and J lost 0; bases outside the gene matches: 3. The CDR3 totals 15 residues. Participant age was about 18 to 89 years, and participants resided in approximately 25 US areas. The receptor comes from a man between 35 and 55 years old in a cohort exposed to, infected with or recovered from COVID-19 (not recorded which). This chain uses TRBV5-6 with TRBJ1-2, with 9 bases aligning to TRBD1. Sequenced sample: PBMCs or T cells enriched from blood (not recorded which). The DNA for the CDR3 is TGTGCCAGCAGCTCTACAGGGGGCACTAACTATGGCTACACCTTC. Its translation: CASSSTGGTNYGYTF.